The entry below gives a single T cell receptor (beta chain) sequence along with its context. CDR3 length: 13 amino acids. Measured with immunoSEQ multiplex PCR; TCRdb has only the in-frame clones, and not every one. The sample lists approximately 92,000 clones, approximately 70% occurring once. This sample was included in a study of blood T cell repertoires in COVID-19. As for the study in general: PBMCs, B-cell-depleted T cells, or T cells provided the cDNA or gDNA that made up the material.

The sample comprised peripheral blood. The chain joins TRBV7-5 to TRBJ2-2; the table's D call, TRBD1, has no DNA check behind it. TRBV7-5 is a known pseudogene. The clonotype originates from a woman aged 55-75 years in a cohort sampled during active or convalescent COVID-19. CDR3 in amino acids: CVTWTIRTGELFF. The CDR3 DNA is TGTGTCACATGGACAATTCGGACCGGGGAGCTGTTTTTT.